This TCR beta chain was recovered during a study of T-cell reconstitution after alpha-beta-depleted transplantation in children. Concerning this clonotype itself: Its antigen is as yet unknown.

Findings and limits, study-wide: Among T cells one year after transplant, newly produced cells accounted for most counts and diversity. About two months after transplant, alpha-beta T cells reportedly came from several hundred expanded graft clones.

TCRbeta library construction was performed incorporating unique molecular identifiers. TCRdb re-called the PCR reads through MiXCR, storing one row per CDR3 protein. The repertoire has approximately 230,000 distinct CDR3 sequences, more than 20% of them found once; the top ten carry under 5.5%. The input for sequencing was PBMCs, mostly from graft donor cells, taken 360 days after TCRalphabeta/CD19-depleted stem cell transplant. This clonotype was obtained from a female patient aged 2-9 years who had a stem cell transplant for congenital amegakaryocytic thrombocytopenia, so the T cells may come from the graft donor.

In nucleotides, the CDR3 is TGTGCCACCAGCTACGGGACTAGCGGCTACACCGGGGAGCTGTTTTTT. Its protein is CATSYGTSGYTGELFF. The V and J genes are TRBV15 and TRBJ2-2; TRBD2 aligns across 11 bases. The CDR3 is 16 amino acids. Germline lookup yields CDR1 LNHNV and CDR2 YYDKDF (reference sequence). J was trimmed by 3 bases and V by 5 bases; bases with no gene match: 5.